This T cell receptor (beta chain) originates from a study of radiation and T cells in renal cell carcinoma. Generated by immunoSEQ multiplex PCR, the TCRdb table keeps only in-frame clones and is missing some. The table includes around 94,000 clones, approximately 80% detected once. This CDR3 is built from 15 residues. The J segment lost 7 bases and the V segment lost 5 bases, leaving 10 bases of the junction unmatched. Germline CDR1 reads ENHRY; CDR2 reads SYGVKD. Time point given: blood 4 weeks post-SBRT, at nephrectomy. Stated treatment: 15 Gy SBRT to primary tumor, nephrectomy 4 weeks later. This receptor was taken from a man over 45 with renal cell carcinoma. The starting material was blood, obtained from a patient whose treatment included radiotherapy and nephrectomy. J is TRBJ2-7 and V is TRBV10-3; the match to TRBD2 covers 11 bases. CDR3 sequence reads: CAISPNSGGAREQYF. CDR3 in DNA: TGTGCCATCAGTCCTAATAGCGGGGGGGCGCGAGAGCAGTACTTC.